The present TCR beta chain was sequenced within a study of neoadjuvant nivolumab and ipilimumab in lung cancer (dated by TCRdb to the early 2020s). Describing the broader study: Nivolumab was administered intravenously at 3 mg/kg on days 1, 15 and 29, and in the combination arm ipilimumab 1 mg/kg was added on day 1 only. The major pathologic response (MPR) rate in the intention-to-treat population in each study arm was designated as the primary trial endpoint. The trial treated approximately 43 patients with operable NSCLC: some 23 were randomized to nivolumab monotherapy and about 20 to nivolumab plus ipilimumab. TCR repertoires in pretherapy (baseline) peripheral blood were compared with TCR repertoires in tumors resected at surgery after neoadjuvant immune checkpoint blockade. Matched pretherapy and resected tumor pairs were analyzed for seven patients, of whom four received nivolumab and three received nivolumab plus ipilimumab. The study at large found these results: Richness in tumors resected after neoadjuvant therapy showed a positive correlation with pretherapy blood TCR richness (Spearman R ~ 0.86). Compared with tumor-adjacent uninvolved lung, resected tumors had greater TCR richness and clonality, and increases showed up in more of the dual-therapy-treated tumors. TCR sequencing was performed in a small number of samples. From pretherapy to surgery, tumor T-cell richness and clonality increased in three of three dual-therapy tumors but in only two of four nivolumab-treated tumors. No significant correlation was found between TCR clonality and pathologic tumor regression, and only one major-pathologic-response sample was available for the clonality analysis.

The time point label for this specimen denotes: at surgical resection after neoadjuvant nivolumab +/- ipilimumab. Samples were obtained from the phase 2 randomized NEOSTAR trial, in which neoadjuvant nivolumab or nivolumab plus ipilimumab followed by surgery was tested in operable NSCLC. The method behind the library was the immunoSEQ multiplex PCR assay. The original methods were these. Repertoires were summarized in terms of richness and clonality, and significantly expanded and contracted clones between pre- and post-therapy samples were identified. As stored in TCRdb, this immuneACCESS dataset retains in-frame rearrangements with V and J assigned. A fraction of the clones does not appear; measured against another copy, unresolved V genes explain less than half of the discrepancy, and the remainder lacks a known reason. That table is the source of V, J and clone size, and D and trimming were worked out from the DNA. This sample comprises about 17,000 clones, more than 70% of them detected only once. The ten largest clones represent 8% of the sample.

In the case of this clone: This receptor's antigen is unknown. Per-nucleotide qualities are absent, and no much larger clonotype sits a single base away.

Deletion took 0 bases off V and 1 base off J, with a span of 11 bases between the germline ends. Including the terminal cysteine and phenylalanine, the CDR3 comprises 16 residues. The CDR3 DNA has 48 bases and is translated from base 1. CDR1 LGHNA and CDR2 YSLEER are derived from the germline V gene. The sample here was tumor tissue, taken after neoadjuvant nivolumab, alone or with ipilimumab, at or shortly before surgery. The receptor comes from an adult with non-small cell lung cancer. The V and J genes are TRBV4-3 and TRBJ2-3; possibly the D gene is TRBD1, per 5 matching bases. The CDR3 protein is CASSQDGQGGTDTQYF. In nucleotide form, the sequence is TGCGCCAGCAGCCAAGACGGGCAGGGCGGCACAGATACGCAGTATTTT.